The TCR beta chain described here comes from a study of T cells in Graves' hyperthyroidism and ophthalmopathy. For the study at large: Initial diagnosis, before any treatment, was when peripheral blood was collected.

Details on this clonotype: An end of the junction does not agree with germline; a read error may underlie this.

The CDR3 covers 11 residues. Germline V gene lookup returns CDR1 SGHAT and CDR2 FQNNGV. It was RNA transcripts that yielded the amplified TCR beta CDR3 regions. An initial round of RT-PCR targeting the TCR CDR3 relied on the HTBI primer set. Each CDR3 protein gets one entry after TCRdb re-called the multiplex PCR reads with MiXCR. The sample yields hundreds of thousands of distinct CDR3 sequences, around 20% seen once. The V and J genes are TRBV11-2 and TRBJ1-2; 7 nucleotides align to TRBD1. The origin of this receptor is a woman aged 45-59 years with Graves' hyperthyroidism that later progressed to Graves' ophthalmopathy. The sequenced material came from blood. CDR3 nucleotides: TGTGCCAGCAGCTTCGACAGGGCCGTTTCCTTC. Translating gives CASSFDRAVSF.